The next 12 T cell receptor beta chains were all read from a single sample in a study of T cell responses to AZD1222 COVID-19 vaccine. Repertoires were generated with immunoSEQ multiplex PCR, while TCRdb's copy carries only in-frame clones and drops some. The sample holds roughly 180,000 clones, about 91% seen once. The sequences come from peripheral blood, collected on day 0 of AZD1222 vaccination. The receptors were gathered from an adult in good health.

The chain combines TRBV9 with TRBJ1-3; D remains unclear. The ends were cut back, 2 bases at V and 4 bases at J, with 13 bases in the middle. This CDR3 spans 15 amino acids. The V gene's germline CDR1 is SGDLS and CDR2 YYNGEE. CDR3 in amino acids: CASSVEGLAGNTIYF. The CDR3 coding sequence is TGTGCCAGCAGCGTGGAGGGTCTAGCAGGAAACACCATATATTTT.

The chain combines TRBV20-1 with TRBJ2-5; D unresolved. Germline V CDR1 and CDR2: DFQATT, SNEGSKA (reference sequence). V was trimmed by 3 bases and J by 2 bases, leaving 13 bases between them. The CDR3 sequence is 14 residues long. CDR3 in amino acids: CSASGGQWQETQYF. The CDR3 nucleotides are TGCAGTGCTAGTGGTGGCCAGTGGCAAGAGACCCAGTACTTC.

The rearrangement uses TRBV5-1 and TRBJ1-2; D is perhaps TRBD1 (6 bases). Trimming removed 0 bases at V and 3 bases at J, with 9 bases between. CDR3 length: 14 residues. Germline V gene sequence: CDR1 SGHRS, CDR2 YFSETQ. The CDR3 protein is CASSLARQDYGYTF. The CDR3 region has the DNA TGCGCCAGCAGCTTGGCGCGACAGGACTATGGCTACACCTTC.

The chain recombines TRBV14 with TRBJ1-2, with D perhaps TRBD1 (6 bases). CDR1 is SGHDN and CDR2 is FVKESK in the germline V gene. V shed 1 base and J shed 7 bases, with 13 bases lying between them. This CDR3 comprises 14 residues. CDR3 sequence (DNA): TGTGCCAGCAGCCAAGGGGGGCGAGGGGTTGGCTACACCTTC. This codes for CASSQGGRGVGYTF. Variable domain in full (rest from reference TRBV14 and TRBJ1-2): EAGVTQFPSHSVIEKGQTVTLRCDPISGHDNLYWYRRVMGKEIKFLLHFVKESKQDESGMPNNRFLAERTGGTYSTLKVQPAELEDSGVYFCASSQGGRGVGYTFGSGTRLTVV.

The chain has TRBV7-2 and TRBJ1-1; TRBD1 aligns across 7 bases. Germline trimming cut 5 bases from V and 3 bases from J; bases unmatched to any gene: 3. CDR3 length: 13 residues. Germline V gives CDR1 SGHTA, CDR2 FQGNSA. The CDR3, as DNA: TGTGCCAGCAGCCGTGACAGGGACACTGAAGCTTTCTTT. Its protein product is CASSRDRDTEAFF.

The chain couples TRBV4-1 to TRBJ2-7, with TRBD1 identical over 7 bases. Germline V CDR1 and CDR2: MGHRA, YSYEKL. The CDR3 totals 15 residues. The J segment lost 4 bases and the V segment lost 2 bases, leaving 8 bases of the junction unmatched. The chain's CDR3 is CASSQLIGGGYEQYF. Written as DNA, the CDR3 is TGCGCCAGCAGCCAACTGATAGGGGGCGGATACGAGCAGTACTTC.

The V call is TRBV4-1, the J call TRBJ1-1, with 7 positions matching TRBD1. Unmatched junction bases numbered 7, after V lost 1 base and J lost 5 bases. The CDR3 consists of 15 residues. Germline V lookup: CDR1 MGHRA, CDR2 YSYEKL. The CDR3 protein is CASSQVGGAWTEAFF. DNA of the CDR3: TGCGCCAGCAGCCAAGTAGGGGGCGCGTGGACTGAAGCTTTCTTT.

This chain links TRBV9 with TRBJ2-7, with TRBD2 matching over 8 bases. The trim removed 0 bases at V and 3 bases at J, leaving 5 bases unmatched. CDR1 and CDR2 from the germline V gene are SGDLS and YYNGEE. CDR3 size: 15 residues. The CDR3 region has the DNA TGTGCCAGCAGCGTAGGGGCGGGAGGAGACTACGAGCAGTACTTC. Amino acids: CASSVGAGGDYEQYF.

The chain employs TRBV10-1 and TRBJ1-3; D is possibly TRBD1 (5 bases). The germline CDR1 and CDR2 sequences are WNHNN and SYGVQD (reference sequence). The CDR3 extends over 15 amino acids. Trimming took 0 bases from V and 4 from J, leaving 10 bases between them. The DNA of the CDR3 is TGCGCCAGCAGTGAGTCGGTTGACAGAGGAAACACCATATATTTT. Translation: CASSESVDRGNTIYF.

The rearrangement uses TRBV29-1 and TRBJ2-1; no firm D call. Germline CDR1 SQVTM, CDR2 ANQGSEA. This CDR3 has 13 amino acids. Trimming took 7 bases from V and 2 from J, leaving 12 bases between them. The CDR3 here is CSGNVNTYNEQFF. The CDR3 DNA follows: TGCAGCGGAAACGTGAATACCTACAATGAGCAGTTCTTC.

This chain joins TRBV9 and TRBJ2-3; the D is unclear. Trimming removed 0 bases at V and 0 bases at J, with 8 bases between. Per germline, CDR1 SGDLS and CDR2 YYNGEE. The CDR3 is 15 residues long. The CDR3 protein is CASSVVSHSTDTQYF. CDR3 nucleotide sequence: TGTGCCAGCAGCGTAGTGAGCCACAGCACAGATACGCAGTATTTT.

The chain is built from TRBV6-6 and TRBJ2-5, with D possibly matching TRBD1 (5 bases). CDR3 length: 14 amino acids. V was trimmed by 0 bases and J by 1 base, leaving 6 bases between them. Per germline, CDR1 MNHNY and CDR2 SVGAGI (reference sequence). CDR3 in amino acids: CASSYSTAQETQYF. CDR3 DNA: TGTGCCAGCAGTTACTCGACAGCCCAAGAGACCCAGTACTTC.